The following is a T cell receptor beta chain sequence with its context. Its antigen is not known. The source of the sample is a study of CD8+CD57+ T cells in acquired aplastic anemia. At the level of the study: The sorted CD4+ and CD8+ cells yielded an average around 3 ug of DNA. Study-wide points: Overlap between patients and controls comprised 25 to 30 CD8+ CDR3 sequences. A significant difference in CD8+ Simpson's diversity between patients and controls was not found.

TCR beta VDJ and CDR3 profiling used genomic DNA as template. One entry per CDR3 protein results from TCRdb running MiXCR on the reads. The sample has 150,000 to 200,000 distinct CDR3 sequences; 40% to 55% are singletons. The CDR3 is made up of 14 amino acids. Deletions cut 5 bases from V and 9 bases from J, with 17 bases between. Patients selected for sequencing had displayed CD8+CD57+ cell expansion by flow cytometry. Patients were treatment-naive when blood was sampled. Sequences were obtained from sorted CD4+, CD8+, or CD8+CD57+ T cells (not recorded which) from PBMCs. The rearrangement links TRBV12-3 or TRBV12-4 to TRBJ2-1; weak D call: TRBD1 (5 bases). This clonotype was sampled from a human donor with aplastic anemia. The CDR3 reads CASSPQGPLGEQFF. For the CDR3, the DNA is TGTGCCAGCAGTCCGCAGGGCCCTTTGGGTGAGCAGTTCTTC.